These 18 T cell receptor beta chains originate from one sample sequenced in a study of shared clonotypes between healthy human individuals. Produced via immunoSEQ multiplex PCR; TCRdb's table is partial and in-frame only. The data hold approximately 2,000,000 clones, with around 93% observed a single time. Naive CD8 cells lacked CD45RO, underwent positive selection for CCR7 and left out terminally differentiated effector memory CD45RA+ cells. Sequenced: naive CD8+ T cells from PBMCs. These receptors originate from a man between 18 and 29 years old in good health. Some clones in this sample may be carry-over from other donors' samples.

The chain is built from TRBV29-1 and TRBJ2-1, with 9 bases that match TRBD2. The CDR3 contains 16 residues. Losses at the gene ends were 8 bases for V and 2 bases for J; bases not matched to a gene: 13. CDR1 is SQVTM and CDR2 is ANQGSEA in the germline V gene. CDR3 loop: CSPAFVASGTYNEQFF. CDR3 nucleotide sequence: TGCAGCCCGGCGTTTGTGGCTAGCGGGACCTACAATGAGCAGTTCTTC.

The chain is built from TRBV7-8 and TRBJ2-5; 8 bases align to TRBD2. V trimming: 2 bases; J trimming: 0 bases; junction bases outside the gene matches: 2. Per the germline V gene, CDR1 is SGHVS and CDR2 is FQNEAQ. The CDR3 totals 15 residues. CDR3 coding DNA: TGTGCCAGCAGCTTACCTAGCGGGTACCAAGAGACCCAGTACTTC. This sequence encodes CASSLPSGYQETQYF.

The chain joins TRBV5-8 to TRBJ2-7; no clear D. CDR3 length: 14 residues. Germline CDR1 SGHTS, CDR2 YDEGEE. V lost 2 bases and J lost 0, with 9 bases in between. The CDR3 sequence: CASSFRSYSYEQYF. The CDR3 coding sequence is TGTGCCAGCAGCTTTAGAAGCTACTCCTACGAGCAGTACTTC. Filled out from reference TRBV5-8 and TRBJ2-7, the complete variable domain reads EAGVTQSPTHLIKTRGQQATLRCSPISGHTSVYWYQQALGLGLQFLLWYDEGEERNRGNFPPRFSGRQFPNYSSELNVNALELEDSALYLCASSFRSYSYEQYFGPGTRLTVT.

V gene TRBV5-1 combines with J gene TRBJ1-1; D uncertain. In germline, CDR1 is SGHRS, CDR2 YFSETQ. V was shortened by 3 bases and J by 0 bases, with 6 bases between the two germline ends. The CDR3 length is 13 residues. This chain's CDR3 is CASSSPLNTEAFF. The CDR3 DNA reads TGCGCCAGCAGCTCCCCTTTGAACACTGAAGCTTTCTTT.

V usage is TRBV10-3 and J usage is TRBJ1-5; the match to TRBD1 covers 7 bases. The CDR3 totals 15 residues. V was pared by 1 base and J by 4 bases, with 4 bases of the junction left unmatched. Germline assignment: CDR1 ENHRY and CDR2 SYGVKD. This chain's CDR3 is CAISEFRGGNQPQHF. The CDR3 coding sequence is TGTGCCATCAGTGAGTTCAGGGGGGGGAATCAGCCCCAGCATTTT.

The CDR3 loop is CASNPGTFTDTQYF. DNA for the CDR3: TGTGCCAGCAATCCCGGGACTTTCACAGATACGCAGTATTTT. The genes are TRBV5-5 and TRBJ2-3; tentatively, D is TRBD2 (6 bases). Trimming removed 6 bases at V and 2 bases at J, with 13 bases between. This CDR3 is 14 amino acids long. CDR1 and CDR2 from the germline V gene are SGHKS and YYEKEE (reference sequence).

As for this clone: The sample holds other DNA sequences that translate to the same CDR3. This sequence joins TRBV4-1 and TRBJ2-2; D perhaps matches TRBD1 (5 bases). This CDR3 is built from 16 residues. V lost 1 base, J lost 2 bases, and 11 bases lay in between. CDR1 is MGHRA, CDR2 YSYEKL, per germline. CDR3 residues: CASSQGGQGNTGELFF. CDR3 nucleotides: TGCGCCAGCAGCCAAGGTGGTCAGGGTAACACCGGGGAGCTGTTTTTT.

The V gene is TRBV28, the J gene TRBJ1-1; D might be TRBD1 (6 bases). Germline V CDR1 and CDR2: MDHEN, SYDVKM. The CDR3 runs 14 residues. Trimming pared 2 bases from V and 5 bases from J, leaving 12 bases between. The CDR3 DNA is TGTGCCAGCAGTTTAACAGGGACGGGTACTGAAGCTTTCTTT. This codes for CASSLTGTGTEAFF.

V and J are TRBV4-1 and TRBJ2-7; TRBD2 is a possible D gene (5 bases). This CDR3 has 13 residues. CDR1 and CDR2 (germline): MGHRA, YSYEKL. V dropped 3 bases and J dropped 4 bases, with 10 bases sitting between them. CDR3 protein: CASSHLEGYEQYF. In nucleotides, the CDR3 is TGCGCCAGCAGCCACCTAGAGGGTTACGAGCAGTACTTC.

J is TRBJ2-2 and V is TRBV5-1; the match to TRBD2 covers 7 bases. The germline gives CDR1 SGHRS, CDR2 YFSETQ. This CDR3 comprises 15 residues. With 4 bases clipped from V and 1 base from J, the junction kept 4 bases outside the gene matches. CDR3: CASSGLAVNTGELFF. The CDR3 region has the DNA TGCGCCAGCAGCGGCCTAGCGGTGAACACCGGGGAGCTGTTTTTT. Variable domain in full (rest from reference TRBV5-1 and TRBJ2-2): KAGVTQTPRYLIKTRGQQVTLSCSPISGHRSVSWYQQTPGQGLQFLFEYFSETQRNKGNFPGRFSGRQFSNSRSEMNVSTLELGDSALYLCASSGLAVNTGELFFGEGSRLTVL.

Turning to this clone: Other DNA sequences in the same sample also yield this CDR3. The rearrangement links TRBV27 to TRBJ2-7; D not certain. The CDR3 loop spans 14 amino acids. Germline loops: CDR1 MNHEY, CDR2 SMNVEV (reference sequence). Between the trimmed V and J ends, which lost 3 bases and 0 bases, there was a span of 9 bases. The CDR3 here is CASSLAISSYEQYF. DNA of the CDR3: TGTGCCAGCAGTTTGGCAATCAGCTCCTACGAGCAGTACTTC.

The chain is built from TRBV7-9 and TRBJ2-1, with 11 positions matching TRBD2. With 5 bases clipped from V and 8 bases from J, the junction kept 8 bases outside the gene matches. The CDR3 runs 15 residues. The germline V gene has CDR1 SEHNR and CDR2 FQNEAQ (reference sequence). CDR3 amino acids: CASSPTSGMVHEQFF. The CDR3 bases are TGTGCCAGCAGCCCGACTAGCGGGATGGTCCATGAGCAGTTCTTC.

The rearrangement uses TRBV19 and TRBJ1-2; no reliable D call. The length of the CDR3 is 15 residues. Germline loops: CDR1 LNHDA, CDR2 SQIVND (reference sequence). Trimming cost V 2 bases and J 0 bases, with 10 bases left between them. Written as DNA, the CDR3 is TGTGCCAGTAGTATAACCGGGATAGCTAACTATGGCTACACCTTC. As protein: CASSITGIANYGYTF. Filled out from reference TRBV19 and TRBJ1-2, the complete variable domain reads DGGITQSPKYLFRKEGQNVTLSCEQNLNHDAMYWYRQDPGQGLRLIYYSQIVNDFQKGDIAEGYSVSREKKESFPLTVTSAQKNPTAFYLCASSITGIANYGYTFGSGTRLTVV.

V is TRBV18 and J is TRBJ2-1; 9 bases align to TRBD2. Germline trimming cut 2 bases from V and 3 bases from J; bases unmatched to any gene: 17. This CDR3 region has 20 residues. Germline assignment: CDR1 KGHSH and CDR2 LQKENI. The CDR3 nucleotides are TGTGCCAGCTCACCATTAACCGTGGAGTCCGGGACTAGCAGCTACAATGAGCAGTTCTTC. Residues: CASSPLTVESGTSSYNEQFF.

The rearrangement joins TRBV19 to TRBJ1-1; possible D gene TRBD1, 6 bases. CDR3 length equals 19 residues. V dropped 5 bases and J dropped 0 bases, with 25 bases sitting between them. The V gene's germline CDR1 is LNHDA and CDR2 SQIVND (reference sequence). DNA for the CDR3: TGTGCCAGTAGTCGGGCCGGATGGAAACCTCAGGGGCTGAACACTGAAGCTTTCTTT. This codes for CASSRAGWKPQGLNTEAFF. The variable domain in full, with the rest retrieved from reference TRBV19 and TRBJ1-1, is DGGITQSPKYLFRKEGQNVTLSCEQNLNHDAMYWYRQDPGQGLRLIYYSQIVNDFQKGDIAEGYSVSREKKESFPLTVTSAQKNPTAFYLCASSRAGWKPQGLNTEAFFGQGTRLTVV.

The V and J genes are TRBV27 and TRBJ2-1, with a tentative D call TRBD1 (5 bases). The CDR3 is 13 amino acids. The V end was cut by 6 bases, the J end by 4 bases, with 10 bases between. Germline assignment: CDR1 MNHEY and CDR2 SMNVEV (reference sequence). The CDR3 reads CASRDNNYNEQFF. CDR3 bases: TGTGCCAGCAGGGACAATAATTACAATGAGCAGTTCTTC.

As for this clone: Distinct nucleotide sequences in the sample also encode this CDR3. The chain links TRBV14 to TRBJ1-2; no clear D. This CDR3 is built from 13 residues. Germline CDR1 SGHDN, CDR2 FVKESK. With 0 bases removed from V and 5 bases from J, the gap between germline ends came to 7 bases. The CDR3 DNA sequence: TGTGCCAGCAGCCAAGATCGGGGTTATGGCTACACCTTC. This encodes CASSQDRGYGYTF.

The chain couples TRBV9 to TRBJ1-2, with TRBD1 identical over 7 bases. Germline V gene data show CDR1 as SGDLS and CDR2 as YYNGEE. Trimming took 4 bases from V and 0 from J; bases not matched to a gene: 6. The CDR3 has 15 amino acids. The CDR3 region has the DNA TGTGCCAGCAGCCCGGGGGACAGCACTAACTATGGCTACACCTTC. Residues: CASSPGDSTNYGYTF.